This TCR beta chain stems from a study of response to subunit inactivated influenza vaccine. Whole-study results and caveats: It was the authors' suggestion that each seasonal influenza vaccination recruits few new T cells.

Note on this clonotype: Its antigen is currently unknown.

Germline V gene sequence: CDR1 SQVTM, CDR2 ANQGSEA. V was pared by 3 bases and J by 7 bases, with 8 bases of the junction left unmatched. The CDR3 totals 13 residues. TCRdb re-called the RT-PCR reads with MiXCR, one entry per CDR3 protein. The sample yields over 650,000 distinct CDR3 sequences, roughly 20% seen once. The V and J genes are TRBV29-1 and TRBJ1-2; 7 bases match TRBD1. This clonotype originated in a man over 45 who received an inactivated influenza vaccine. The material was PBMCs from blood, obtained roughly 5 days after vaccination. The CDR3 region is CSVDLGQASGYTF. DNA of the CDR3: TGCAGCGTTGACCTAGGACAGGCGTCTGGCTACACCTTC.